This is a list of T cell receptor beta chains from one sample in a study of OX40 agonist ivuxolimab in advanced cancers. The method was immunoSEQ multiplex PCR; TCRdb's version includes in-frame clones alone and lacks a portion of them. The table includes about 90,000 clones, 75% to 95% detected once. The material sequenced was CD4+ or CD8+ T cells sorted from blood, taken in a trial of the OX40 agonist ivuxolimab. These receptors were obtained from an adult with an advanced solid tumor such as melanoma, head and neck, liver or kidney cancer. CDR3s include the opening cysteine and the closing phenylalanine or tryptophan. D genes are given only for firm matches. Clone size, where shown, is once, few, many, or a class for clones that have expanded.

CASSQVSRGSNYGYTF	TGTGCCAGCAGCCAAGTATCTAGGGGGTCAAACTATGGCTACACCTTC	TRBV16	.	.	TRBJ1-2
CASSLLVSYTGELFF	TGTGCCAGCAGTCTTCTTGTATCGTACACCGGGGAGCTGTTTTTT	TRBV27	.	.	TRBJ2-2
CASSRGQTQYF	TGTGCCAGCAGTCGCGGCCAGACGCAGTATTTT	TRBV27	.	.	TRBJ2-3
CASSIGTIFTYEQYF	TGTGCCAGTAGTATAGGCACCATCTTCACCTACGAGCAGTACTTC	TRBV19	.	.	TRBJ2-7
CASNAPAQGLNEKLFF	TGTGCCAGTAACGCTCCGGCCCAGGGATTGAATGAAAAACTGTTTTTT	TRBV19	.	.	TRBJ1-4
CASSLGQGASTEAFF	TGTGCCAGCAGTTTAGGGCAGGGGGCAAGCACTGAAGCTTTCTTT	TRBV28	TRBD1	.	TRBJ1-1
CASTPGQALQPQHF	TGTGCCAGTACACCGGGACAGGCCTTGCAGCCCCAGCATTTT	TRBV2	TRBD1	.	TRBJ1-5
CASSSSDNEQFF	TGTGCCAGCAGCTCCAGTGACAATGAGCAGTTCTTC	TRBV5-6	.	.	TRBJ2-1
CASSYSNLYGYTF	TGTGCCAGCAGTTACTCGAACCTTTATGGCTACACCTTC	TRBV6-5	.	once	TRBJ1-2
CASTGQGIDEQYF	TGCGCCAGCACCGGACAGGGAATTGACGAGCAGTACTTC	TRBV5-1	TRBD1	.	TRBJ2-7
CATSREGAGVEETQYF	TGTGCCACCAGCAGAGAGGGAGCGGGGGTTGAGGAAACGCAGTATTTT	TRBV15	TRBD2	.	TRBJ2-3
CASSLGYTRTDTQYF	TGTGCCAGCAGCTTGGGATATACCCGCACAGATACGCAGTATTTT	TRBV11-3	.	.	TRBJ2-3
CASSLVGQSSYEQYF	TGCGCCAGCAGCTTGGTGGGACAGAGCTCCTACGAGCAGTACTTC	TRBV5-1	TRBD1	.	TRBJ2-7
CASSGLDNEQFF	TGTGCCAGCAGCGGACTAGACAATGAGCAGTTCTTC	TRBV6-5	TRBD2	few	TRBJ2-1
CASSTPTSGVSYEQYF	TGTGCCAGCAGCACGCCGACTAGCGGGGTCTCCTACGAGCAGTACTTC	TRBV21-1	.	.	TRBJ2-7
CASQSGNRGWYNEQFF	TGTGCCAGCCAGAGCGGTAACAGGGGGTGGTACAATGAGCAGTTCTTC	TRBV13	TRBD1	.	TRBJ2-1
CASIQGAILNTEAFF	TGTGCCAGCATTCAGGGGGCTATCCTGAACACTGAAGCTTTCTTT	TRBV19	TRBD1	.	TRBJ1-1
CSVAPDPMPYEQFF	TGCAGCGTTGCCCCAGACCCTATGCCCTATGAGCAGTTCTTC	TRBV29-1	.	.	TRBJ2-1
CASSKGEQPSYEQYF	TGCGCCAGCAGCAAGGGGGAACAGCCATCCTACGAGCAGTACTTC	TRBV4-1	.	.	TRBJ2-7
CSVEAPDTQYF	TGCAGCGTTGAAGCGCCAGATACGCAGTATTTT	TRBV29-1	.	.	TRBJ2-3